This passage covers 16 T cell receptor beta chains from one sample sequenced in a study of T cells in Graves' hyperthyroidism and ophthalmopathy. Amplified TCR beta CDR3 regions derived from RNA transcripts. TCR CDR3 underwent first-round RT-PCR with the HTBI primer set. TCRdb analysed the multiplex PCR reads with MiXCR anew, one entry per CDR3 protein. The sample yields approximately 590,000 distinct CDR3 sequences, 40% to 55% seen once. The specimen sequenced was peripheral blood or thyroid tissue (not recorded which). The receptors shown here come from a woman in her late teens or twenties with Graves' hyperthyroidism.

In the case of this clonotype: The germline gene is not matched at one end of the junction; a read error may be the cause. The J gene is TRBJ2-5, the V gene TRBV10-3; 9 nucleotides match TRBD2. In germline, CDR1 is ENHRY, CDR2 SYGVKD. The CDR3 totals 15 residues. CDR3 amino acids: CASSESSGKQGTQYF. The CDR3 bases are TGTGCCAGCAGTGAGTCTAGCGGGAAACAAGGGACCCAGTACTTC.

The gene calls are TRBV25-1 and TRBJ1-1, with D possibly being TRBD1 (5 bases). Germline values: CDR1 MGHDK, CDR2 SYGVNS. The CDR3 is 12 amino acids. V lost 8 bases, J lost 6 bases, and 13 bases lay in between. CDR3 loop: CASLAGMAEAFF. In DNA form, the CDR3 reads TGTGCCAGCTTGGCAGGGATGGCTGAAGCTTTCTTT.

The rearrangement uses TRBV10-2 and TRBJ2-7, with D possibly being TRBD1 or TRBD2 (6 bases each). CDR3 length: 14 amino acids. Deletions cut 6 bases from V and 3 bases from J, with 15 bases between. The germline V gene has CDR1 WSHSY and CDR2 SAAADI. The CDR3 region has the DNA TGCGCCAGCAGATTGGGGGGCAACGGCTACGAGCAGTACTTC. This translates into CASRLGGNGYEQYF.

Written as DNA, the CDR3 is TGCATCAGTGATCCAGGGGGAAGCACTGAAGCTTTCTTT. Amino acids: CISDPGGSTEAFF. This rearrangement joins TRBV29-1 to TRBJ1-1, with TRBD1 matching over 7 bases. The CDR3 is 13 residues long. Germline CDR1 SQVTM, CDR2 ANQGSEA.

The genes are TRBV2 and TRBJ2-5; a weak D match, TRBD2 (5 bases). V lost 10 bases and J 2 bases, leaving 14 bases between the germline ends. The CDR3 has 13 residues. Per germline, CDR1 SNHLY and CDR2 FYNNEI. In DNA, the CDR3 is TGTGCCACCGGGAACCAACTTCAAGAGACCCAGTACTTC. It translates to CATGNQLQETQYF.

About this clonotype: A read error is possible here, since a much larger clone lies one base away. The chain links TRBV19 to TRBJ1-4; tentative D call: TRBD1 (5 bases). The length of the CDR3 is 11 residues. CDR1 is LNHDA, CDR2 SQIVND, per germline (reference sequence). CDR3 coding DNA: TGTGCCTCACAGGCCAGGGAAAAACTGCTTTTT. The encoded protein is CASQAREKLLF. The variable domain in full, with the rest retrieved from reference TRBV19 and TRBJ1-4, is DGGITQSPKYLFRKEGQNVTLSCEQNLNHDAMYWYRQDPGQGLRLIYYSQIVNDFQKGDIAEGYSVSREKKESFPLTVTSAQKNPTAFYLCASQAREKLLFGSGTQLSVL.

V and J are TRBV7-2 and TRBJ2-5; D not resolved. The CDR3 length is 14 residues. V lost 0 bases to trimming and J lost 5 bases, with 10 bases between them. Looked up from germline, CDR1 is SGHTA and CDR2 is FQGNSA. The CDR3 DNA is TGTGCCAGCAGCTTAGCGGAGCGCCGGGAGACCCAGTACTTC. Translation: CASSLAERRETQYF.

The chain joins TRBV29-1 to TRBJ1-2; 9 bases agree with TRBD1. CDR1 is SQVTM, CDR2 ANQGSEA, per germline. The CDR3 runs to 13 residues. With V trimmed by 7 bases and J by 3 bases, 6 bases remained unmatched. The CDR3 DNA follows: TGCAGCGCAGGGACAGGGCGGGACTATGGCTACACCTTC. It codes for CSAGTGRDYGYTF.

This clonotype was picked up a small number of times. The V and J genes are TRBV2 and TRBJ2-5, with 7 bases lining up with TRBD1. Looked up from germline, CDR1 is SNHLY and CDR2 is FYNNEI. V gave up 6 bases and J gave up 2 bases; unmatched junction bases: 9. The CDR3 is 15 amino acids. CDR3 loop: CASSYTGDSQETQYF. CDR3 in DNA: TGTGCCAGCAGCTATACAGGGGATTCTCAAGAGACCCAGTACTTC.

This clonotype was found a few times. The chain recombines TRBV9 with TRBJ1-1, with D tentatively TRBD1 (5 bases). Trimming took 0 bases from V and 1 from J, leaving 7 bases between them. CDR3 size: 14 residues. Germline V gene data show CDR1 as SGDLS and CDR2 as YYNGEE. Here the CDR3 DNA reads TGTGCCAGCAGCGTAGCTACAGGGAACACTGAAGCTTTCTTT. This sequence encodes CASSVATGNTEAFF.

The sample holds a few counts of this clonotype. V gene TRBV20-1 combines with J gene TRBJ2-2; D gene ambiguous. This CDR3 has 12 residues. Trimming took 6 bases from V and 0 from J, leaving 5 bases between them. The germline V gene encodes CDR1 DFQATT and CDR2 SNEGSKA (reference sequence). This chain's CDR3 is CSADANTGELFF. The CDR3 DNA follows: TGCAGTGCGGATGCGAACACCGGGGAGCTGTTTTTT.

The chain employs TRBV7-8 and TRBJ2-7; maybe TRBD2 (6 bases). The CDR3 contains 14 residues. Germline CDR1 is SGHVS and CDR2 is FQNEAQ. Trimming took off 1 base at V and 3 bases at J, with 10 bases between the two ends. This chain's CDR3 is CASSLDSSGYEQYF. The CDR3, as DNA: TGTGCCAGCAGCTTAGACAGTAGCGGCTACGAGCAGTACTTC.

This chain's CDR3 is CASTPLSGYANTGELFF. Written as DNA, the CDR3 is TGTGCCAGCACCCCTCTCTCGGGCTACGCGAACACCGGGGAGCTGTTTTTT. The chain carries TRBV25-1 and TRBJ2-2; D remains unclear. CDR3 length: 17 amino acids. Germline V lookup: CDR1 MGHDK, CDR2 SYGVNS. V was clipped by 7 bases and J by 0 bases, with 18 bases between them.

In its sample, this clonotype was seen many times. This sequence joins TRBV20-1 and TRBJ2-7, with 10 positions matching TRBD2. This CDR3 spans 13 amino acids. Germline values: CDR1 DFQATT, CDR2 SNEGSKA (reference sequence). Trimming removed 6 bases from V and 3 bases from J; junction bases left unmatched: 5. CDR3 nucleotide sequence: TGCAGTGCGAGACTAGCGGGTGACTACGAGCAGTACTTC. This gives the protein CSARLAGDYEQYF.

This clonotype was counted ten times or more. The J gene is TRBJ1-2, the V gene TRBV24-1, with D uncertain. The V gene's germline CDR1 is KGHDR and CDR2 SFDVKD. With 0 bases removed from V and 4 bases from J, the gap between germline ends came to 5 bases. This CDR3 has 13 amino acids. The CDR3 nucleotides are TGTGCCACCAGTGATTTGGGGAGCTATGGCTACACCTTC. Translation: CATSDLGSYGYTF.

The rearrangement joins TRBV10-3 to TRBJ2-2; D not certain. The V and J ends lost 10 bases and 3 bases respectively, with 12 bases between them. CDR1 is ENHRY, CDR2 SYGVKD, per germline. The CDR3 runs to 13 residues. The CDR3 spells CASVVADTGELFF. The DNA for the CDR3 is TGTGCCAGCGTCGTGGCGGACACCGGGGAGCTGTTTTTT.